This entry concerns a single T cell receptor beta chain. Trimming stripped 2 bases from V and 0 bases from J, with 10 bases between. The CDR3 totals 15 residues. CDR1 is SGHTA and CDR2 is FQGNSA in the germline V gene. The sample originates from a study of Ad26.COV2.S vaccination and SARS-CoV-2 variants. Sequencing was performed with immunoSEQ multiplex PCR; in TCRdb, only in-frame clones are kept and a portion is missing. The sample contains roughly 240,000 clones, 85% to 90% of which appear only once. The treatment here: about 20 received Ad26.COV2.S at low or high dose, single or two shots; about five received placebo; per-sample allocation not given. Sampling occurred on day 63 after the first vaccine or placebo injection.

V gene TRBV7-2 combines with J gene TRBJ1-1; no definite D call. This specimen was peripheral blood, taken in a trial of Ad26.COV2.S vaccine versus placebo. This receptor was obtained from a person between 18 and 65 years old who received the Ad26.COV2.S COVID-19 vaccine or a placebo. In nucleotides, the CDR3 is TGTGCCAGCAGCTTAAATTTACATTTGAACACTGAAGCTTTCTTT. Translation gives CASSLNLHLNTEAFF.